At least ten counts were recorded for the clone carrying this T cell receptor (beta chain). What it binds is unknown. The entry originates in a study of T cells in Graves' hyperthyroidism and ophthalmopathy. RNA transcripts provided the source from which TCR beta CDR3 regions were amplified. A first-round RT-PCR of the TCR CDR3 used the HTBI primer set. A single record per CDR3 protein comes from TCRdb applying MiXCR to the multiplex PCR reads. The sample includes around 520,000 distinct CDR3 sequences, around 15% seen only once; the top ten take roughly 13%. Study-level results: Most expanded thyroid clonotypes above 0.001 also appeared in blood. A model built on 13 V-J features separated ophthalmopathy from stable hyperthyroidism.

The authors deemed Graves' hyperthyroidism stable absent ophthalmopathy progression within 18 months. Any patient presenting with uncontrolled infection, other autoimmune disease, pregnancy or lactation was left out. Germline assignment: CDR1 GTSNPN and CDR2 SVGIG (reference sequence). Germline trimming cut 2 bases from V and 5 bases from J; bases unmatched to any gene: 1. CDR3 length equals 13 residues. Sequences were obtained from blood. The chain uses TRBV30 and TRBJ1-5; 9 bases map to TRBD1. The clonotype was recovered from a woman aged 40 to 50 with Graves' hyperthyroidism. For the CDR3, the DNA is TGTGCCTGGAGTCGGACAGGGGATCAGCCCCAGCATTTT. It specifies CAWSRTGDQPQHF.